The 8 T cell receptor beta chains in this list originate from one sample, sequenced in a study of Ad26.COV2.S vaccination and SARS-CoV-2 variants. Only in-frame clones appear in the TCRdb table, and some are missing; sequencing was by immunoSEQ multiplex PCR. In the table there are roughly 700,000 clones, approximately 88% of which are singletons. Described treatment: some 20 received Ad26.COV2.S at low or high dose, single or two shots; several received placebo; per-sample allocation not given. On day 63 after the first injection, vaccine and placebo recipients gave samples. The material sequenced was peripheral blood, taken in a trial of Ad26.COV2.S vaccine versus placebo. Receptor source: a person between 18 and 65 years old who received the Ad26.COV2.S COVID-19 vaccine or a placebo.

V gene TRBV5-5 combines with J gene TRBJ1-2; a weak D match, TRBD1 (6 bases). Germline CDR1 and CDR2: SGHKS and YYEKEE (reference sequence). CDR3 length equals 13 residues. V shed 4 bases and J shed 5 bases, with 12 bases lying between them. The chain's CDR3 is CASSTGTLYGYTF. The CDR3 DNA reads TGTGCCAGCAGCACGGGGACATTATATGGCTACACCTTC.

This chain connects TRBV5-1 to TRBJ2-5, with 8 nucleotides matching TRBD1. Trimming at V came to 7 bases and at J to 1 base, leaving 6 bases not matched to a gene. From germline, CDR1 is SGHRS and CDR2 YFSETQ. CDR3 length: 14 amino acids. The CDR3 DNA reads TGCGCCAGCCGGACAGGGTACACCCAAGAGACCCAGTACTTC. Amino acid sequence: CASRTGYTQETQYF. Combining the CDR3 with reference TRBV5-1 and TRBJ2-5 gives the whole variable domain KAGVTQTPRYLIKTRGQQVTLSCSPISGHRSVSWYQQTPGQGLQFLFEYFSETQRNKGNFPGRFSGRQFSNSRSEMNVSTLELGDSALYLCASRTGYTQETQYFGPGTRLLVL.

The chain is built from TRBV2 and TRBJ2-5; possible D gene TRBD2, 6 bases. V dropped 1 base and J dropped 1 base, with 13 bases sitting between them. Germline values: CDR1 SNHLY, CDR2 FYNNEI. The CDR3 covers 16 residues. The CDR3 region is CASSEGASATQETQYF. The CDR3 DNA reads TGTGCCAGCAGTGAAGGGGCTAGCGCCACCCAAGAGACCCAGTACTTC.

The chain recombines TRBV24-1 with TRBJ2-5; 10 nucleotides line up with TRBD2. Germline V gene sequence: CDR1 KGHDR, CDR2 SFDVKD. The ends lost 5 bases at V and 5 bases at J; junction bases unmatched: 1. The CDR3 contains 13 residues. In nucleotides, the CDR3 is TGTGCCACCAGTGCACTAGCGGGGGAGACCCAGTACTTC. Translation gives CATSALAGETQYF.

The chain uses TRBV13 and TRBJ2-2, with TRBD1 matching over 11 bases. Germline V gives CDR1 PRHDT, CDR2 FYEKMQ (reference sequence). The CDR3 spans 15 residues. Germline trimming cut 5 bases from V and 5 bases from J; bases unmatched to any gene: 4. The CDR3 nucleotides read TGTGCCAGCAGCCCCGGGACAGGGGGAACCGGGGAGCTGTTTTTT. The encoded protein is CASSPGTGGTGELFF.

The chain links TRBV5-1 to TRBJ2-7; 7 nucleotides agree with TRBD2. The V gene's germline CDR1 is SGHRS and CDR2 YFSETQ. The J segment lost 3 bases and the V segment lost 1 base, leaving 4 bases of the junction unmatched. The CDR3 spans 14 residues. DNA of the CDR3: TGCGCCAGCAGCTTGAGCGGGATGGGCTACGAGCAGTACTTC. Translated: CASSLSGMGYEQYF.

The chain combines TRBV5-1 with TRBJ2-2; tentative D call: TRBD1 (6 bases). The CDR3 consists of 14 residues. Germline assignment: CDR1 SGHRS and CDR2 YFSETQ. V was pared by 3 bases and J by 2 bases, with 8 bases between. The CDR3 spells CASSSGTNTGELFF. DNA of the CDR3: TGCGCCAGCAGCTCCGGGACAAACACCGGGGAGCTGTTTTTT.

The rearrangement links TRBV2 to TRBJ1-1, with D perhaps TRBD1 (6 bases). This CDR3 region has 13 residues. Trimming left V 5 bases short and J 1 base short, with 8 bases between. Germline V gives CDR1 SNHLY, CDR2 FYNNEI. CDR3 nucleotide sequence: TGTGCCAGCAGTTCACAGGGGAACACTGAAGCTTTCTTT. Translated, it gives CASSSQGNTEAFF.